The 9 T cell receptor beta chains presented below share a single source sample, sequenced in a study of OX40 agonist ivuxolimab in advanced cancers. To prepare the library, the immunoSEQ multiplex PCR assay was applied. Not all clones reach the TCRdb copy of this immuneACCESS table, which keeps in-frame sequences only. Checked studies attribute under half of the gap to unresolved V genes and leave the rest unexplained. In this sample the table shows over 45,000 clones, approximately 80% of which occur a single time. Approximately 4.4% of the sample belongs to the ten largest clones. The material sequenced was CD4+ or CD8+ T cells sorted from blood, taken in a trial of the OX40 agonist ivuxolimab. Receptors originate from an adult with an advanced solid tumor such as melanoma, head and neck, liver or kidney cancer.

The chain has TRBV6-1 and TRBJ1-1; 8 bases fit TRBD1. This CDR3 is built from 13 residues. Germline trimming cut 7 bases from V and 5 bases from J; bases unmatched to any gene: 6. Germline CDR1 MNHNS, CDR2 SASEGT. For the CDR3, the DNA is TGTGCCAGCATCTTACAGGGGGGGACTGAAGCTTTCTTT. The encoded protein is CASILQGGTEAFF.

The V gene is TRBV9, the J gene TRBJ1-1; 7 positions agree with TRBD1. This CDR3 is built from 15 residues. V trimming: 2 bases; J trimming: 4 bases; junction bases outside the gene matches: 8. Looked up from germline, CDR1 is SGDLS and CDR2 is YYNGEE. CDR3 in amino acids: CASSVSGTGVTEAFF. The CDR3 DNA sequence: TGTGCCAGCAGCGTGAGTGGAACAGGGGTCACTGAAGCTTTCTTT.

This clone was seen more than once but under ten times. The V gene is TRBV10-2, the J gene TRBJ1-4, with D uncertain. Trimming left V 0 bases short and J 2 bases short, with 4 bases between. Germline V gene lookup returns CDR1 WSHSY and CDR2 SAAADI. This CDR3 contains 14 residues. The CDR3 nucleotides read TGCGCCAGCAGTGAGTCGCTGACTAATGAAAAACTGTTTTTT. Its translation: CASSESLTNEKLFF.

Concerning this clone: The junction differs from germline at one of its ends, possibly a read error. The chain joins TRBV7-2 to TRBJ2-7; 7 bases align to TRBD2. The CDR3 runs 14 residues. The germline gives CDR1 SGHTA, CDR2 FQGNSA. The CDR3 bases are TGTGCCAGCAGCTTGGTGACTAGCTCCCACGAGCAGTACTTC. Protein sequence: CASSLVTSSHEQYF.

The chain employs TRBV6-6 and TRBJ1-2, with 7 bases aligning to TRBD1. The V segment lost 5 bases and the J segment 4 bases; nucleotides outside the gene matches: 7. The CDR3 runs 14 residues. The germline CDR1 and CDR2 sequences are MNHNY and SVGAGI (reference sequence). CDR3 sequence reads: CASSLTGTTYGYTF. The CDR3 nucleotides read TGTGCCAGCAGTCTGACAGGGACTACCTATGGCTACACCTTC.

This clone has a handful of counts. The chain recombines TRBV27 with TRBJ1-2, with 7 positions matching TRBD1. V lost 5 bases to trimming and J lost 2 bases; unmatched junction nucleotides: 11. The CDR3 is 16 amino acids. Germline CDR1 is MNHEY and CDR2 is SMNVEV (reference sequence). DNA for the CDR3: TGTGCCAGCAGTCCCCCCCCTTGGACAGGAAACTATGGCTACACCTTC. This gives the protein CASSPPPWTGNYGYTF.

V usage is TRBV5-1 and J usage is TRBJ2-5; 8 bases are a match to TRBD1. V lost 0 bases, J lost 5 bases, and 6 bases stayed unmatched. Germline CDR1 and CDR2: SGHRS and YFSETQ. CDR3 length: 15 residues. The CDR3 DNA follows: TGCGCCAGCAGCTTGGGGGCAGGGGGCCTCGAGACCCAGTACTTC. Translation gives CASSLGAGGLETQYF. Complete variable domain (other parts from reference TRBV5-1 and TRBJ2-5): KAGVTQTPRYLIKTRGQQVTLSCSPISGHRSVSWYQQTPGQGLQFLFEYFSETQRNKGNFPGRFSGRQFSNSRSEMNVSTLELGDSALYLCASSLGAGGLETQYFGPGTRLLVL.

The chain recombines TRBV27 with TRBJ2-3; TRBD1 matches 7 bases. The J segment lost 1 base and the V segment lost 3 bases, leaving 1 base of the junction unmatched. The germline CDR1 and CDR2 sequences are MNHEY and SMNVEV (reference sequence). The CDR3 is 14 amino acids. CDR3 amino acids: CASSFDRGTDTQYF. The CDR3 DNA follows: TGTGCCAGCAGTTTTGACAGGGGCACAGATACGCAGTATTTT.

There are a few counts of this clone. The rearrangement links TRBV4-1 to TRBJ2-1, with a weak D call TRBD1 (6 bases). This CDR3 has 19 residues. The V end lost 6 bases, the J end lost 0 bases, and 24 bases lay between the germline ends. The V gene's germline CDR1 is MGHRA and CDR2 YSYEKL. CDR3 loop: CASSPLVRGPRSSYNEQFF. The CDR3 DNA reads as TGCGCCAGCAGTCCCCTCGTCAGGGGCCCACGAAGCTCCTACAATGAGCAGTTCTTC.